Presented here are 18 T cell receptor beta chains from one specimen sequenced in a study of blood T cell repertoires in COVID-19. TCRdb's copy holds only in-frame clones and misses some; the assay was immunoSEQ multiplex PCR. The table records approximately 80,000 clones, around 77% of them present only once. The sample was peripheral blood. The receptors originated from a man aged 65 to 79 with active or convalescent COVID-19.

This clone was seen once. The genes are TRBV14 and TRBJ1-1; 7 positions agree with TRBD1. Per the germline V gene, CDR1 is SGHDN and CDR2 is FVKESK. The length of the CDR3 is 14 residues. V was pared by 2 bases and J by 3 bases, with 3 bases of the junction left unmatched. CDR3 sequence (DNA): TGTGCCAGCAGCCAAATCACAGGGGACACTGAAGCTTTCTTT. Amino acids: CASSQITGDTEAFF.

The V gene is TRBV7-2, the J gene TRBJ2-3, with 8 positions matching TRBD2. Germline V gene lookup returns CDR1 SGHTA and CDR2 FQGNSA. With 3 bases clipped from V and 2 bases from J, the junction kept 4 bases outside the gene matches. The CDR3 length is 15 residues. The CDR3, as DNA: TGTGCCAGCAGCTTGCGAGCGGGGGCCACAGATACGCAGTATTTT. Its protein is CASSLRAGATDTQYF.

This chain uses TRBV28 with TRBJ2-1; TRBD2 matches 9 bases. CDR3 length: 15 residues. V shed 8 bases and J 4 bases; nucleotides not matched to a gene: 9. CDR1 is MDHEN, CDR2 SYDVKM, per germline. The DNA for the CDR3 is TGTGCCAGCGGGCAGCGGGGGGCCCATTACAATGAGCAGTTCTTC. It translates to CASGQRGAHYNEQFF.

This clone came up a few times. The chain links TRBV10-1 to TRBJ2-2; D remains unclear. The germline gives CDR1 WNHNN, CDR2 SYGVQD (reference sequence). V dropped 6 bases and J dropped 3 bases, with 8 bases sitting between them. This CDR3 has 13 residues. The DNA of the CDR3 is TGCGCCAGCAGGTCAGGCTACACCGGGGAGCTGTTTTTT. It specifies CASRSGYTGELFF.

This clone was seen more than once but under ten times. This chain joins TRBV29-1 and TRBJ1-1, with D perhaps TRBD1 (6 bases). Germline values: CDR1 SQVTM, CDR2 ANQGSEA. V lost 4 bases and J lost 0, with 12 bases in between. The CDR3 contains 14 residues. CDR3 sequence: CSVGRTVMNTEAFF. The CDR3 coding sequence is TGCAGCGTTGGGAGGACAGTCATGAACACTGAAGCTTTCTTT. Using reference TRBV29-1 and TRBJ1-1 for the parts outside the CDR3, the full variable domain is SAVISQKPSRDICQRGTSLTIQCQVDSQVTMMFWYRQQPGQSLTLIATANQGSEATYESGFVIDKFPISRPNLTFSTLTVSNMSPEDSSIYLCSVGRTVMNTEAFFGQGTRLTVV.

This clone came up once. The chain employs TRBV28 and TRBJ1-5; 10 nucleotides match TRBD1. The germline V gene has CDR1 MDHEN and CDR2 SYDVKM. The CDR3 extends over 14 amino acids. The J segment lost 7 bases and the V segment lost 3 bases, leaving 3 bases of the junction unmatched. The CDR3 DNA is TGTGCCAGCAGTTTGGGACAGGGGAGCCAGCCCCAGCATTTT. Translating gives CASSLGQGSQPQHF.

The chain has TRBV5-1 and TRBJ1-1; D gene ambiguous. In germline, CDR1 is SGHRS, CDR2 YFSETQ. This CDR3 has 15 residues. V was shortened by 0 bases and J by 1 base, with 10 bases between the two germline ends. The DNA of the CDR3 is TGCGCCAGCAGCTTGGAGGGAGTGAGGAACACTGAAGCTTTCTTT. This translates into CASSLEGVRNTEAFF.

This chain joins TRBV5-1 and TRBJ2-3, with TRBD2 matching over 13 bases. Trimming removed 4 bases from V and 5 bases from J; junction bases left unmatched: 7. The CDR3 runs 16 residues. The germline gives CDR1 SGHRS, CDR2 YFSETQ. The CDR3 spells CASSRTSGGAEDTQYF. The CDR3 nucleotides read TGCGCCAGCAGCCGCACTAGCGGGGGGGCCGAAGATACGCAGTATTTT.

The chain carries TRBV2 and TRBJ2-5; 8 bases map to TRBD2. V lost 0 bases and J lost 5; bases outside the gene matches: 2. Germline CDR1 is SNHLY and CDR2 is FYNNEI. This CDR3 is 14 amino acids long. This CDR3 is CASSEAPGGETQYF. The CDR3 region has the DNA TGTGCCAGCAGTGAAGCTCCGGGGGGGGAGACCCAGTACTTC. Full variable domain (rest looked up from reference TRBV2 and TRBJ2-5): EPEVTQTPSHQVTQMGQEVILRCVPISNHLYFYWYRQILGQKVEFLVSFYNNEISEKSEIFDDQFSVERPDGSNFTLKIRSTKLEDSAMYFCASSEAPGGETQYFGPGTRLLVL.

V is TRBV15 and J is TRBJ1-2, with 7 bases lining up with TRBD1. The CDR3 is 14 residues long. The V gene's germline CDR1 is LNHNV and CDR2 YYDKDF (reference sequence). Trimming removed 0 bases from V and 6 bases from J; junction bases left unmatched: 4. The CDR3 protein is CATSRDDRAHGYTF. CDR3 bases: TGTGCCACCAGCAGAGATGACAGGGCCCATGGCTACACCTTC. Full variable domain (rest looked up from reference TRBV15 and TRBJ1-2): DAMVIQNPRYQVTQFGKPVTLSCSQTLNHNVMYWYQQKSSQAPKLLFHYYDKDFNNEADTPDNFQSRRPNTSFCFLDIRSPGLGDTAMYLCATSRDDRAHGYTFGSGTRLTVV.

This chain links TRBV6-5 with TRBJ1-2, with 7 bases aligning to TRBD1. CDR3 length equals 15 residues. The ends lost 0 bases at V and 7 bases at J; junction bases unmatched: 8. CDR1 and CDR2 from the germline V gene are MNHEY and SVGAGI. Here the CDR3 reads CASSYSGGRHGGYTF. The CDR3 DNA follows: TGTGCCAGCAGTTACTCAGGGGGCCGCCATGGTGGCTACACCTTC.

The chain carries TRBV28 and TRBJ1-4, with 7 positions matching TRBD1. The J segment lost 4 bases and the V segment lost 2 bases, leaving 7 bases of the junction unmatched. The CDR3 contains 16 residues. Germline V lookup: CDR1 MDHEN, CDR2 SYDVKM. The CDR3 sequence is CASSLPTGWGNEKLFF. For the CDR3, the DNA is TGTGCCAGCAGTTTACCGACAGGGTGGGGTAATGAAAAACTGTTTTTT.

The CDR3 protein is CASRYRQGPQGNTIYF. The CDR3 nucleotides are TGTGCCAGCAGATACAGACAGGGGCCGCAGGGAAACACCATATATTTT. The J gene is TRBJ1-3, the V gene TRBV7-3; 8 bases align to TRBD1. The CDR3 runs 16 residues. Germline assignment: CDR1 SGHTA and CDR2 FQGTGA. Trimming removed 6 bases from V and 4 bases from J; junction bases left unmatched: 11.

The CDR3 spells CASSRDTNTDTQYF. As DNA, the CDR3 is TGTGCCAGCAGTAGGGACACCAACACAGATACGCAGTATTTT. This chain joins TRBV28 and TRBJ2-3, with D tentatively TRBD1 (6 bases). Germline V gene lookup returns CDR1 MDHEN and CDR2 SYDVKM. Trimming shortened V by 5 bases and J by 2 bases, and 11 bases separated the two germline ends. The CDR3 length is 14 residues.

DNA for the CDR3: TGTGCCAGCATCATGAGCAGGGAGGAGGGCTACACCTTC. It specifies CASIMSREEGYTF. The chain uses TRBV2 and TRBJ1-2; TRBD1 is a possible D gene (5 bases). Trimming cost V 7 bases and J 8 bases, with 17 bases left between them. The germline CDR1 and CDR2 sequences are SNHLY and FYNNEI. The CDR3 is 13 residues long. Full variable domain (missing parts from reference TRBV2 and TRBJ1-2): EPEVTQTPSHQVTQMGQEVILRCVPISNHLYFYWYRQILGQKVEFLVSFYNNEISEKSEIFDDQFSVERPDGSNFTLKIRSTKLEDSAMYFCASIMSREEGYTFGSGTRLTVV.

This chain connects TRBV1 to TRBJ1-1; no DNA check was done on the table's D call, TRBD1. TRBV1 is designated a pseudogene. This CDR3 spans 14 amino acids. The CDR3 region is CTSNPTPWTGAAFF. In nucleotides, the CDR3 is TGCACCAGCAACCCCACCCCATGGACAGGGGCGGCTTTCTTT.

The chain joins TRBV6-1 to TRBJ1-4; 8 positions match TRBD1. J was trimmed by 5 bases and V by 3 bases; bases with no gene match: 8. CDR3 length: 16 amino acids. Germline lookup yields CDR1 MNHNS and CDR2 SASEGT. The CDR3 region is CASSDRGLGGNEKLFF. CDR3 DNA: TGTGCCAGCAGTGACAGGGGGCTAGGTGGAAATGAAAAACTGTTTTTT.

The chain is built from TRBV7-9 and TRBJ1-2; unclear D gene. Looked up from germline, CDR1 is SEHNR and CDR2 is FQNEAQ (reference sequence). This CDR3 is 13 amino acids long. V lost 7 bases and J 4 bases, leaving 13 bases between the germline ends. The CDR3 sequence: CASMVLAGYGYTF. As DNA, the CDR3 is TGTGCCAGCATGGTACTAGCAGGCTATGGCTACACCTTC.